This T cell receptor beta chain was retrieved from a study of Graves' ophthalmopathy and Graves' hyperthyroidism. Study-level results: Most clonotypes expanded in thyroid above 0.001 frequency were present in blood too. In separating ophthalmopathy from stable hyperthyroidism, a 13-signature model achieved 85% to 90% sensitivity and approximately 81% specificity.

TCR beta CDR3 regions were amplified from RNA transcripts. An opening RT-PCR round employed HTBI primers and preceded a second-round multiplex PCR. MiXCR, run by TCRdb on the multiplex PCR reads, gives a single entry per CDR3 protein. The sample holds approximately 330,000 distinct CDR3 sequences, 17% seen once. This clonotype was seen ten or more times. Antigen: not known. The V end lost 1 base, the J end lost 14 bases, and 17 bases lay between the germline ends. Germline CDR1 SGHAT, CDR2 FQNNGV. This CDR3 is built from 13 residues. This rearrangement joins TRBV11-2 to TRBJ2-5, with D perhaps matching TRBD2 (5 bases). Source material: peripheral blood. The sequence was collected from an adult man with Graves' ophthalmopathy. The CDR3 DNA is TGTGCCAGCAGCTTAGGGACTTCGGGCCAAATTTACTTC. It translates to CASSLGTSGQIYF. Full variable domain (outside the CDR3, taken from reference TRBV11-2 and TRBJ2-5): EAGVAQSPRYKIIEKRQSVAFWCNPISGHATLYWYQQILGQGPKLLIQFQNNGVVDDSQLPKDRFSAERLKGVDSTLKIQPAKLEDSAVYLCASSLGTSGQIYFGPGTRLLVL.